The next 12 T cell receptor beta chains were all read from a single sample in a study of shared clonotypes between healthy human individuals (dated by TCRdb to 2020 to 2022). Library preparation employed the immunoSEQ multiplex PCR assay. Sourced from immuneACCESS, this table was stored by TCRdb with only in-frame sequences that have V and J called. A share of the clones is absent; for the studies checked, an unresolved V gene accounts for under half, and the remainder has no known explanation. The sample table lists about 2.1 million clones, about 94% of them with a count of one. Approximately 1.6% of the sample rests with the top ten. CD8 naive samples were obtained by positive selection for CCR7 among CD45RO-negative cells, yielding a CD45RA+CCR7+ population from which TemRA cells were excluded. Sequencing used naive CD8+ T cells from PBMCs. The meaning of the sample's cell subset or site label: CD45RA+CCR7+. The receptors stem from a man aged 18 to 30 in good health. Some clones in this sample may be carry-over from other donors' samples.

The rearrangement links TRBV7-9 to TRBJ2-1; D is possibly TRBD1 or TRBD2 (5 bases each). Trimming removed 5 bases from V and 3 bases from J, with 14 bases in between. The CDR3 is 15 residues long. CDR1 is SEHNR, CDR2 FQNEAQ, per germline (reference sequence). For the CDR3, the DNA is TGTGCCAGCAGCCCCCCCGGTGGGGGCTACAATGAGCAGTTCTTC. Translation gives CASSPPGGGYNEQFF.

The CDR3 reads CASSPDSPSGANVLTF. Here the CDR3 DNA reads TGCGCCAGCAGCCCCGACAGCCCCTCTGGGGCCAACGTCCTGACTTTC. The chain carries TRBV4-3 and TRBJ2-6, with a tentative D call TRBD1 (5 bases). CDR3 size: 16 residues. Trimming removed 4 bases from V and 0 bases from J, with 10 bases in between. Looked up from germline, CDR1 is LGHNA and CDR2 is YSLEER.

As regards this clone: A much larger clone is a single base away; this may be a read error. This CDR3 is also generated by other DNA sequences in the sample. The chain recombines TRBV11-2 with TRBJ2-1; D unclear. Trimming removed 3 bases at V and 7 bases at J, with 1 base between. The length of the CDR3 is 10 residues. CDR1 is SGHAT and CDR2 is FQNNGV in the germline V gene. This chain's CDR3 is CASSLNEQFF. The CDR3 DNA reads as TGTGCCAGCAGCTTGAATGAGCAGTTCTTC.

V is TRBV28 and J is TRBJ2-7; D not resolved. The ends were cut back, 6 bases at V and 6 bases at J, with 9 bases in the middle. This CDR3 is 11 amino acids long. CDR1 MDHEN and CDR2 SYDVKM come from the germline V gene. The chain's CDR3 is CASSHSSEQYF. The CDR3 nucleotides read TGTGCCAGCAGCCATAGCAGCGAGCAGTACTTC. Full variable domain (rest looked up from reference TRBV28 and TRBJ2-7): DVKVTQSSRYLVKRTGEKVFLECVQDMDHENMFWYRQDPGLGLRLIYFSYDVKMKEKGDIPEGYSVSREKKERFSLILESASTNQTSMYLCASSHSSEQYFGPGTRLTVT.

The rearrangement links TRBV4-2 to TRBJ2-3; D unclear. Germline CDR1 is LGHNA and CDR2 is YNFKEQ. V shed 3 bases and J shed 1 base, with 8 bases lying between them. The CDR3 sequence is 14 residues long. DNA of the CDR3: TGTGCCAGCAGCCAGAAGAAGGGCACAGATACGCAGTATTTT. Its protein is CASSQKKGTDTQYF.

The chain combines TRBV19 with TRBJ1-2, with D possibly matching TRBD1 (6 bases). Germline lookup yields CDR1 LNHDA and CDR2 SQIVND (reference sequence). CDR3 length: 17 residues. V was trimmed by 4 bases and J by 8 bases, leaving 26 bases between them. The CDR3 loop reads CASSKAGLWGDTQGYTF. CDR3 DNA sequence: TGTGCCAGTAGTAAGGCTGGCTTATGGGGGGACACCCAGGGCTACACCTTC.

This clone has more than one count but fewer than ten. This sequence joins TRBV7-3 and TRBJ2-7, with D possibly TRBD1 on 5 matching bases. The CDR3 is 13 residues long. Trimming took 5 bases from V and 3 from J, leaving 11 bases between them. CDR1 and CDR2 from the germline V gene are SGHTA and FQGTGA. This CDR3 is CASSAADSYEQYF. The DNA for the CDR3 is TGTGCCAGCAGCGCCGCAGACAGCTACGAGCAGTACTTC.

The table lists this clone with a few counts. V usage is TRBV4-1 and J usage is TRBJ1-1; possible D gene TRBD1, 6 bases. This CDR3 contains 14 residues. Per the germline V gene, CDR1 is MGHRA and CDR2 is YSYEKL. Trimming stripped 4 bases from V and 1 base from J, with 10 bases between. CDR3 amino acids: CASSPDRANTEAFF. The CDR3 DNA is TGCGCCAGCAGCCCGGACAGAGCGAACACTGAAGCTTTCTTT.

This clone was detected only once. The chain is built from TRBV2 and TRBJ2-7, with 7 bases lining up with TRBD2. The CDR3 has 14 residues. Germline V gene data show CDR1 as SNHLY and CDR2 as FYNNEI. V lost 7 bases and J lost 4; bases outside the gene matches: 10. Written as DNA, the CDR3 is TGTGCCAGCACTGGACTAGTGAAGCCGTACGAGCAGTACTTC. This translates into CASTGLVKPYEQYF.

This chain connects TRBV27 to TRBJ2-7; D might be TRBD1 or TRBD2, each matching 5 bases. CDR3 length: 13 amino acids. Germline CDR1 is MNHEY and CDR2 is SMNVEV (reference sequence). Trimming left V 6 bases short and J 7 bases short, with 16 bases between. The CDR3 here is CASSSGTDTEQYF. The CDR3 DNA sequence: TGTGCCAGCAGCTCCGGGACGGACACTGAGCAGTACTTC.

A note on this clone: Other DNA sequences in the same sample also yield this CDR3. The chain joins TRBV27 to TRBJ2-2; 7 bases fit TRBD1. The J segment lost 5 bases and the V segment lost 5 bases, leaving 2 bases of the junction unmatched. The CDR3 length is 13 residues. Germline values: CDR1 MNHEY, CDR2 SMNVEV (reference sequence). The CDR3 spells CASSLRGTGELFF. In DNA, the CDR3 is TGTGCCAGCAGTCTCAGGGGGACCGGGGAGCTGTTTTTT.

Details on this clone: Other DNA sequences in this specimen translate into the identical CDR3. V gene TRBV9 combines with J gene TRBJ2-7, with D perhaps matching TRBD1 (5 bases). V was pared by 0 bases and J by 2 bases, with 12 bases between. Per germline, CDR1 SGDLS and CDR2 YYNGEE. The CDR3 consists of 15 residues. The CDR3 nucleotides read TGTGCCAGCAGCGTAGGGGGTGGGGCTACCTACGAGCAGTACTTC. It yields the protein CASSVGGGATYEQYF.